The clone carrying this TCR beta chain was detected ten times or more. In the original analysis: Reference gene primer amplification gave estimated nucleated cell counts. TCRdb's copy holds only in-frame clones and misses some; the assay was immunoSEQ multiplex PCR. V, J and clone size are those of that table, while D and trimming were read from the DNA. The sample shows approximately 150,000 clones, roughly 77% of them seen only once. This record comes from a study of blood T cell repertoires in COVID-19. On the study more broadly: The samples span acute and convalescent COVID-19 from the United States, Italy and Spain. The analysed material was cDNA or gDNA that came from T cells, B-cell-depleted T cells, or PBMCs.

Trimming took 4 bases from V and 3 from J, leaving 16 bases between them. Germline CDR1 is SGHVS and CDR2 is FQNEAQ. CDR3 size: 16 residues. Sample: peripheral blood. The J gene is TRBJ1-5, the V gene TRBV7-8; TRBD1 is a possible D gene (5 bases). This TCR derives from a human donor in a cohort sampled during active COVID-19. This CDR3 reads CASSSQAQGSNQPQHF. As DNA, the CDR3 is TGTGCCAGCAGCTCACAAGCGCAGGGTTCCAATCAGCCCCAGCATTTT.